A single sample gave rise to the 3 T cell receptor beta chains below, sequenced in a study of T cell changes during pregnancy in multiple sclerosis. The assay was immunoSEQ multiplex PCR, and TCRdb's table has in-frame clones only and misses some. Counted here are over 45,000 clones, approximately 90% occurring once; the ten biggest clones make up less than 2.5%. Source: peripheral blood, taken in the first trimester of pregnancy. These receptor sequences come from a female donor in good health, enrolled as a control in a pregnancy study.

The V and J genes are TRBV15 and TRBJ1-4, with TRBD1 matching over 7 bases. Germline V CDR1 and CDR2: LNHNV, YYDKDF (reference sequence). This CDR3 is 19 amino acids long. The V segment lost 3 bases and the J segment 8 bases; nucleotides outside the gene matches: 21. The CDR3 coding sequence is TGTGCCACCAGCAGTGAGGGGCAGGGGGAAACTCTCATCGGGGAAAAACTGTTTTTT. Translated: CATSSEGQGETLIGEKLFF.

V gene TRBV27 combines with J gene TRBJ2-7, with a tentative D call TRBD1 (5 bases). There are 13 residues in the CDR3. Deletions cut 2 bases from V and 2 bases from J, with 7 bases between. Germline loops: CDR1 MNHEY, CDR2 SMNVEV (reference sequence). For the CDR3, the DNA is TGTGCCAGCAGTTTACAACAGGCCTACGAGCAGTACTTC. This encodes CASSLQQAYEQYF.

The chain is built from TRBV10-2 and TRBJ2-1; TRBD2 matches at 7 bases. The CDR3 loop spans 16 amino acids. V lost 2 bases, J lost 6 bases, and 10 bases stayed unmatched. CDR1 is WSHSY, CDR2 SAAADI, per germline. The CDR3 here is CASSEPMREPPNEQFF. The CDR3 DNA follows: TGCGCCAGCAGTGAGCCCATGCGGGAGCCACCCAATGAGCAGTTCTTC.